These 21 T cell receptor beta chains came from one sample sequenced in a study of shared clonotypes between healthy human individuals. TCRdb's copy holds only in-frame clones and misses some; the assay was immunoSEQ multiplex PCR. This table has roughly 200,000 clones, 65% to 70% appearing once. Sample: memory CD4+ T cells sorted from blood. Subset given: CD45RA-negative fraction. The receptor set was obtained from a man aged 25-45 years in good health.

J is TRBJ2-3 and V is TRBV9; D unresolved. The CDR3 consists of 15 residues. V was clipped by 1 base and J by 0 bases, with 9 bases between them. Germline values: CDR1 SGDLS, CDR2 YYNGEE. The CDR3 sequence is CASSVLPSSTDTQYF. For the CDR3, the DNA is TGTGCCAGCAGCGTATTACCCTCAAGCACAGATACGCAGTATTTT.

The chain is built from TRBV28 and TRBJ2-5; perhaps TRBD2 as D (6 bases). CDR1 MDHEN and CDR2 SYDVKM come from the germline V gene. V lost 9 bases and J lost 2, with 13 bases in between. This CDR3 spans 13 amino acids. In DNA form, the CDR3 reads TGTGCCAGTCGGGAGTTGGATCAAGAGACCCAGTACTTC. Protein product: CASRELDQETQYF. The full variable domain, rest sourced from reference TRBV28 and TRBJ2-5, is DVKVTQSSRYLVKRTGEKVFLECVQDMDHENMFWYRQDPGLGLRLIYFSYDVKMKEKGDIPEGYSVSREKKERFSLILESASTNQTSMYLCASRELDQETQYFGPGTRLLVL.

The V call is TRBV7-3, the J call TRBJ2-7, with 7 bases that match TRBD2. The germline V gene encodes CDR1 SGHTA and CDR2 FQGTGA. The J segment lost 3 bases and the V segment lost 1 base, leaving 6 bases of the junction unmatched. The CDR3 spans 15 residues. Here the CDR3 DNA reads TGTGCCAGCAGCTTAAGCGGGGGTCACATCTACGAGCAGTACTTC. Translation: CASSLSGGHIYEQYF.

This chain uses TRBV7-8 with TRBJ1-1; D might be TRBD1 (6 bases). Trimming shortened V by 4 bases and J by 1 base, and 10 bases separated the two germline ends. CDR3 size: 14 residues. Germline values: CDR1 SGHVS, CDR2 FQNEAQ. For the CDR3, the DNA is TGTGCCAGCAGCTCAATCAGGGGGAACACTGAAGCTTTCTTT. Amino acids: CASSSIRGNTEAFF.

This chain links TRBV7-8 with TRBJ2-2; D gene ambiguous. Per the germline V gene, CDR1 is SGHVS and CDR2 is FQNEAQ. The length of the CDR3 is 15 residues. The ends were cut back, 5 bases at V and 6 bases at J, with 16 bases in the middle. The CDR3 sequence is CASSPTRVRAGELFF. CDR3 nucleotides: TGTGCCAGCAGCCCCACGCGAGTTAGGGCCGGGGAGCTGTTTTTT.

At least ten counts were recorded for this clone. Here the CDR3 reads CASSLREPRRETQYF. The CDR3, as DNA: TGTGCCAGCAGCCTCCGGGAGCCCAGGAGGGAGACCCAGTACTTC. The chain uses TRBV7-8 and TRBJ2-5; D perhaps matches TRBD2 (6 bases). Trimming shortened V by 5 bases and J by 5 bases, and 18 bases separated the two germline ends. This CDR3 spans 15 amino acids. Germline values: CDR1 SGHVS, CDR2 FQNEAQ. Based on the CDR3 plus reference TRBV7-8 and TRBJ2-5, the full variable domain is GAGVSQSPRYKVAKRGQDVALRCDPISGHVSLFWYQQALGQGPEFLTYFQNEAQLDKSGLPSDRFFAERPEGSVSTLKIQRTQQEDSAVYLCASSLREPRRETQYFGPGTRLLVL.

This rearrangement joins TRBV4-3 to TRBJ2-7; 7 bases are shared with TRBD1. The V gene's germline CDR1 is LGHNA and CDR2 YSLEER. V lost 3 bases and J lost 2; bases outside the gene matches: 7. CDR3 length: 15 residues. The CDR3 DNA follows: TGCGCCAGCAGCCAGAAACAGGGGTCGGCCTACGAGCAGTACTTC. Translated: CASSQKQGSAYEQYF.

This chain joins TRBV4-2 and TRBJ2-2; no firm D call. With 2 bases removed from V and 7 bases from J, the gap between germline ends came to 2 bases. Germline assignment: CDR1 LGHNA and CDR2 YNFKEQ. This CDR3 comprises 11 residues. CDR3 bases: TGTGCCAGCAGCCAACGCGGGGAGCTGTTTTTT. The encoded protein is CASSQRGELFF.

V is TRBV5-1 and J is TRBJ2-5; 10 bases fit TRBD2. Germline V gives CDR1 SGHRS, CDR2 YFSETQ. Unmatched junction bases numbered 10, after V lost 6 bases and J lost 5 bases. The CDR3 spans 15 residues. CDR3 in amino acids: CASNLLAGVGETQYF. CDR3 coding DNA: TGCGCCAGCAACCTCCTAGCGGGAGTGGGGGAGACCCAGTACTTC. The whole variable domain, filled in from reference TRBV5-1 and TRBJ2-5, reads KAGVTQTPRYLIKTRGQQVTLSCSPISGHRSVSWYQQTPGQGLQFLFEYFSETQRNKGNFPGRFSGRQFSNSRSEMNVSTLELGDSALYLCASNLLAGVGETQYFGPGTRLLVL.

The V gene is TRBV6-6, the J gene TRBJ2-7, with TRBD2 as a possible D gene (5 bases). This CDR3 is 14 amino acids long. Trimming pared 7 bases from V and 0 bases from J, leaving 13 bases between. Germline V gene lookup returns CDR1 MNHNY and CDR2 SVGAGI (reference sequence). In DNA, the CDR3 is TGTGCCAGCACTATAAGCGGATCCTCCTACGAGCAGTACTTC. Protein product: CASTISGSSYEQYF.

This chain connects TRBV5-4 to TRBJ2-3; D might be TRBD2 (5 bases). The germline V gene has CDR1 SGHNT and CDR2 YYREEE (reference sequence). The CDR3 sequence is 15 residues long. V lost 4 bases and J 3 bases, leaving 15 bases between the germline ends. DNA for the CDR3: TGTGCCAGCAGCCCGGACTCGACTGAGACAGATACGCAGTATTTT. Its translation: CASSPDSTETDTQYF.

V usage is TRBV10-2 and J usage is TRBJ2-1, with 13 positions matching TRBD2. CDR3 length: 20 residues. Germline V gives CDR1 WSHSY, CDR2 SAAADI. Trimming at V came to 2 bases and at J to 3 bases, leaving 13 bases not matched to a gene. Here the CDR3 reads CASSERVRGTSGTHYNEQFF. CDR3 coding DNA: TGCGCCAGCAGTGAGAGGGTCCGGGGGACTAGCGGGACGCACTACAATGAGCAGTTCTTC.

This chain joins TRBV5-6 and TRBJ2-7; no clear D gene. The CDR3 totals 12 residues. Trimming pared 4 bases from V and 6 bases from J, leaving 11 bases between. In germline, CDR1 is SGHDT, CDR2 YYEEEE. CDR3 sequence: CASSPFGAEQYF. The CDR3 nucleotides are TGTGCCAGCAGCCCCTTCGGCGCCGAGCAGTACTTC. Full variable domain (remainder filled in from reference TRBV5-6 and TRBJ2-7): DAGVTQSPTHLIKTRGQQVTLRCSPKSGHDTVSWYQQALGQGPQFIFQYYEEEERQRGNFPDRFSGHQFPNYSSELNVNALLLGDSALYLCASSPFGAEQYFGPGTRLTVT.

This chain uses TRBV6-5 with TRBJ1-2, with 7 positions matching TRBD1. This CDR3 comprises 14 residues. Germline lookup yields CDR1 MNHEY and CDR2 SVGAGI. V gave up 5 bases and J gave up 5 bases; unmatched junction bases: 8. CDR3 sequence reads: CASSETGRQYGYTF. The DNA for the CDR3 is TGTGCCAGCAGTGAGACAGGGCGTCAATATGGCTACACCTTC.

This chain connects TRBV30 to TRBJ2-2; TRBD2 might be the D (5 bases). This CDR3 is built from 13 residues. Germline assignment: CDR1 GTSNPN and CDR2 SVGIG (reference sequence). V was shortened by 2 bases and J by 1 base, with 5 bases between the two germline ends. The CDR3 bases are TGTGCCTGGAGTCGGGAGAACACCGGGGAGCTGTTTTTT. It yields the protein CAWSRENTGELFF.

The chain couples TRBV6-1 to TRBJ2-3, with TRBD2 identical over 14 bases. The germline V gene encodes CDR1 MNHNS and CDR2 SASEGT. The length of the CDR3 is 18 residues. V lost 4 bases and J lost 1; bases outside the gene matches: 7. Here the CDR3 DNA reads TGTGCCAGCAGTGGGGGGACTAGCGGGAGAAGTCGCACAGATACGCAGTATTTT. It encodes CASSGGTSGRSRTDTQYF.

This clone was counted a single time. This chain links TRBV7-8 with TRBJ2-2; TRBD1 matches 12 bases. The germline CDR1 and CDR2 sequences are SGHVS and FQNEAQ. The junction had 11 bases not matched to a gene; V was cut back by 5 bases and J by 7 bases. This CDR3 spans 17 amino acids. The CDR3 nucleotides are TGTGCCAGCAGCCCCCGGGACAGGGGGCCCCGGGGCGGGGAGCTGTTTTTT. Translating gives CASSPRDRGPRGGELFF.

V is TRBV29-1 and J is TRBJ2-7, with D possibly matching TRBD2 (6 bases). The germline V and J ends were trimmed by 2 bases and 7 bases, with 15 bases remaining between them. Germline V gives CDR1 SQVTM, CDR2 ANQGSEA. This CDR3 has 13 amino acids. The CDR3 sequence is CSVELTRRGEQYF. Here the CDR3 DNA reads TGCAGCGTTGAACTAACTCGTCGGGGGGAGCAGTACTTC.

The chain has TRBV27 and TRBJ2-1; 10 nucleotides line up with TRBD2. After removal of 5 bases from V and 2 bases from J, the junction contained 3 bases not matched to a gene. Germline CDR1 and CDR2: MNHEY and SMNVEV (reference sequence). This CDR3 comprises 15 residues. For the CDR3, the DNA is TGTGCCAGCAGTCAAACTAGCGGGACCTACAATGAGCAGTTCTTC. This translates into CASSQTSGTYNEQFF.

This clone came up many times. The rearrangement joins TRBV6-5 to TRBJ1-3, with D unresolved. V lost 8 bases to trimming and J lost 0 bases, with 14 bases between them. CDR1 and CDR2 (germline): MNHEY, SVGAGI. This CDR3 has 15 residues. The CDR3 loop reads CASRPGMNSGNTIYF. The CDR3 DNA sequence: TGTGCCAGCCGGCCGGGGATGAACTCTGGAAACACCATATATTTT.

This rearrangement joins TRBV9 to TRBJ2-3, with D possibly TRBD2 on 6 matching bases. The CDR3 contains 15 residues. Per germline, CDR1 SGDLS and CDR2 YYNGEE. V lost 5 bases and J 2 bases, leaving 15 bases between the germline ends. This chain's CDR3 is CASRRTGVPTDTQYF. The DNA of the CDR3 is TGTGCCAGCAGGCGTACGGGGGTTCCCACAGATACGCAGTATTTT. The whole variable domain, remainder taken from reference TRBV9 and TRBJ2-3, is DSGVTQTPKHLITATGQRVTLRCSPRSGDLSVYWYQQSLDQGLQFLIQYYNGEERAKGNILERFSAQQFPDLHSELNLSSLELGDSALYFCASRRTGVPTDTQYFGPGTRLTVL.